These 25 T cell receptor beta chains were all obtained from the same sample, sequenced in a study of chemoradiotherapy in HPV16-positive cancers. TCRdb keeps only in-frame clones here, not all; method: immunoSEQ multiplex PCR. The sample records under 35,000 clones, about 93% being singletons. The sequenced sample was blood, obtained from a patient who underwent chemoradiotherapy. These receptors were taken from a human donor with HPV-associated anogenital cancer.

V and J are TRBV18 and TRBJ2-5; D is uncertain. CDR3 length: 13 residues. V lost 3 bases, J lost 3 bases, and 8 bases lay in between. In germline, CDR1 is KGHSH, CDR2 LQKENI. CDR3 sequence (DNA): TGTGCCAGCTCACCCTCACTTGAAGAGACCCAGTACTTC. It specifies CASSPSLEETQYF.

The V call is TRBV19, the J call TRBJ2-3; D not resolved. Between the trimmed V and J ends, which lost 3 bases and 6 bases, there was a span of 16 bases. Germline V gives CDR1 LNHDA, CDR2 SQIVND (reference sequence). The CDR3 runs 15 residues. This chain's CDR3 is CASSMQTSPGDTQYF. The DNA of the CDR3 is TGTGCCAGTAGTATGCAGACATCTCCTGGGGATACGCAGTATTTT.

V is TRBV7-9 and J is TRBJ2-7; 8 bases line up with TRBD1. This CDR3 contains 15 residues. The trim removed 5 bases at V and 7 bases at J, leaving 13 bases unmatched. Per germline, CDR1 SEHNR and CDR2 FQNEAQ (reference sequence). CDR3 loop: CASSPLSGQANEQYF. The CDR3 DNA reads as TGTGCCAGCAGCCCCCTCTCGGGACAGGCGAATGAGCAGTACTTC.

CDR3 in amino acids: CASGRKIYNEQFF. The DNA of the CDR3 is TGTGCCAGTGGCCGAAAGATCTACAATGAGCAGTTCTTC. This sequence joins TRBV19 and TRBJ2-1; D ambiguous. This CDR3 contains 13 residues. The germline V gene encodes CDR1 LNHDA and CDR2 SQIVND (reference sequence). The germline V and J ends were trimmed by 8 bases and 3 bases, with 11 bases remaining between them.

The CDR3 DNA is TGTGCCAGCAGCTTAGCGAGTTCCTACAATGAGCAGTTCTTC. Translating gives CASSLASSYNEQFF. J is TRBJ2-1 and V is TRBV7-9, with D unclear. CDR1 is SEHNR, CDR2 FQNEAQ, per germline (reference sequence). This CDR3 has 14 amino acids. V dropped 0 bases and J dropped 1 base, with 4 bases sitting between them.

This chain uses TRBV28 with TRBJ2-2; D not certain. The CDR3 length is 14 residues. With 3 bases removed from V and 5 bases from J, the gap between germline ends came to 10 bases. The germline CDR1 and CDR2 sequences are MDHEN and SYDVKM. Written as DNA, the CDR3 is TGTGCCAGCAGTTTGGCCGGGTATACCGGGGAGCTGTTTTTT. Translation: CASSLAGYTGELFF.

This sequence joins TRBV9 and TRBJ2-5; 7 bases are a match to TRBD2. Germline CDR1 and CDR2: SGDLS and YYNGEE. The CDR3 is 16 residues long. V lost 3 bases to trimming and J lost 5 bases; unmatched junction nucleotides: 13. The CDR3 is CASSDPQRGSGETQYF. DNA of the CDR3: TGTGCCAGCAGCGATCCCCAACGCGGGAGCGGGGAGACCCAGTACTTC.

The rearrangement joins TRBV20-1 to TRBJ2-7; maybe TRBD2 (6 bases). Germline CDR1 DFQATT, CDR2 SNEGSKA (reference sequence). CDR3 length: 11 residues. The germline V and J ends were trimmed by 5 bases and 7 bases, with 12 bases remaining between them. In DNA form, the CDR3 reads TGCAGTGCTCAGGAGGGTTGGGAGCAGTACTTC. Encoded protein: CSAQEGWEQYF.

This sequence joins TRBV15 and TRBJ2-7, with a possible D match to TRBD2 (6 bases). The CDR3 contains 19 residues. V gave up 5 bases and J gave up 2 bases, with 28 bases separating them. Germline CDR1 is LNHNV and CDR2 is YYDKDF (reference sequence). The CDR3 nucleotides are TGTGCCACCAGCCCTGGAGGGCATCGCATCGGCAGCCTAGCCTACGAGCAGTACTTC. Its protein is CATSPGGHRIGSLAYEQYF. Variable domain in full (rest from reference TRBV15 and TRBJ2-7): DAMVIQNPRYQVTQFGKPVTLSCSQTLNHNVMYWYQQKSSQAPKLLFHYYDKDFNNEADTPDNFQSRRPNTSFCFLDIRSPGLGDTAMYLCATSPGGHRIGSLAYEQYFGPGTRLTVT.

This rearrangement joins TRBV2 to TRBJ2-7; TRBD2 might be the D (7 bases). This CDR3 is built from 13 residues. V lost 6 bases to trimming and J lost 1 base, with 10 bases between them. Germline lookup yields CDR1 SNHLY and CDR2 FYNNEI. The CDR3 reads CASRAGTSYEQYF. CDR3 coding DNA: TGTGCCAGCAGAGCGGGGACATCCTACGAGCAGTACTTC.

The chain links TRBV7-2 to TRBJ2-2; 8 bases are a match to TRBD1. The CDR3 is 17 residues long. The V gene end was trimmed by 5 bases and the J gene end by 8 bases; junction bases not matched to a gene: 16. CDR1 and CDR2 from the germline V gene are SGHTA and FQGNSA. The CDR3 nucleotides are TGTGCCAGCAGCCCGAAGATTTGGCAGGGGGCAAGGGGGGAGCTGTTTTTT. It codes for CASSPKIWQGARGELFF.

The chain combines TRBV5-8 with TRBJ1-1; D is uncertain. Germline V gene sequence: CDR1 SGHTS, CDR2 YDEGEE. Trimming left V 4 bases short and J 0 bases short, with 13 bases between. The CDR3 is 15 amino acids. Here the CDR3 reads CASSLRLYMNTEAFF. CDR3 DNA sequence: TGTGCCAGCAGCCTACGGCTGTACATGAACACTGAAGCTTTCTTT.

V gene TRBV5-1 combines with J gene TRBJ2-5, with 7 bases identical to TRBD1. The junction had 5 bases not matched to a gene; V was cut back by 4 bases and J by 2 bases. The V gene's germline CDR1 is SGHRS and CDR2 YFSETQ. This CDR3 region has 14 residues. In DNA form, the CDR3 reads TGCGCCAGCAGCAGGACAGGCCCTCAAGAGACCCAGTACTTC. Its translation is CASSRTGPQETQYF.

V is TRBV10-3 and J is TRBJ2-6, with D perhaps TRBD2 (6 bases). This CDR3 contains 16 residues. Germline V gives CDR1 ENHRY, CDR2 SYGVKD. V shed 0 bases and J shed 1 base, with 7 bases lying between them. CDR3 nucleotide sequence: TGTGCCATCAGTGAGTCGGAGGGATCTGGGGCCAACGTCCTGACTTTC. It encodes CAISESEGSGANVLTF.

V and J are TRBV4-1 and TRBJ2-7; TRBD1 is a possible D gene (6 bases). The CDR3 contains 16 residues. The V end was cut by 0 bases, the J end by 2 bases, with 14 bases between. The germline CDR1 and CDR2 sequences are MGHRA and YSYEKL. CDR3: CASSQDPGRGAYEQYF. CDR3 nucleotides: TGCGCCAGCAGCCAAGATCCAGGCAGGGGAGCCTACGAGCAGTACTTC.

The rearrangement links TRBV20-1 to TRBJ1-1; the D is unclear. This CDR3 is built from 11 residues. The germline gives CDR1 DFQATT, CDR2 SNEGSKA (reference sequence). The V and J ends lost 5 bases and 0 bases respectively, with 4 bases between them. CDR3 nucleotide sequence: TGCAGTGCTTGGATGAACACTGAAGCTTTCTTT. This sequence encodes CSAWMNTEAFF.

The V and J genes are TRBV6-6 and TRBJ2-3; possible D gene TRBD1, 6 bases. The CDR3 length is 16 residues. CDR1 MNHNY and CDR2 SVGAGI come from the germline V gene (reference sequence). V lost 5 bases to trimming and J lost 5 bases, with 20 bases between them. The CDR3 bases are TGTGCCAGCAGTGCGCCGGGACAAACCCAGGGAGATACGCAGTATTTT. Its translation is CASSAPGQTQGDTQYF.

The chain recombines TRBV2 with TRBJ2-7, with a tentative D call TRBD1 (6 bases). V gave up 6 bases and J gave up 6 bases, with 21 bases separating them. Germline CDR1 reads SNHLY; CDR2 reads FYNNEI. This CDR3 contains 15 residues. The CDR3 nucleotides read TGTGCCAGCAGGAGGGGCAATACGGACAGCCTCGAGCAGTACTTC. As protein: CASRRGNTDSLEQYF.

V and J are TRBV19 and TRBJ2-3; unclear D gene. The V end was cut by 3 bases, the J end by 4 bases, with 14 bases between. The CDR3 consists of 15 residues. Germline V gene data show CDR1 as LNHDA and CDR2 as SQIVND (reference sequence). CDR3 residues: CASSIAWGAADTQYF. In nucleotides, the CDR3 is TGTGCCAGTAGTATCGCGTGGGGTGCCGCAGATACGCAGTATTTT. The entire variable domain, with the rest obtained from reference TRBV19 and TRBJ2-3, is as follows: DGGITQSPKYLFRKEGQNVTLSCEQNLNHDAMYWYRQDPGQGLRLIYYSQIVNDFQKGDIAEGYSVSREKKESFPLTVTSAQKNPTAFYLCASSIAWGAADTQYFGPGTRLTVL.

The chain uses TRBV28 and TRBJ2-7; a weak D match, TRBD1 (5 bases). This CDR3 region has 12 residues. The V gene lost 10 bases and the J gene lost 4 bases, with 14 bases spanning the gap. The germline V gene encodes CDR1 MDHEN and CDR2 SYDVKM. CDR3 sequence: CATTRREYEQYF. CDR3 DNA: TGTGCCACCACGCGCAGGGAATACGAGCAGTACTTC.

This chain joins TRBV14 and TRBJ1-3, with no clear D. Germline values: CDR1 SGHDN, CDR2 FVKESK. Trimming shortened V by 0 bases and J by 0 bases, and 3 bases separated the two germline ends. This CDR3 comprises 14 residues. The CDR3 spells CASSQEVSGNTIYF. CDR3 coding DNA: TGTGCCAGCAGCCAAGAGGTCTCTGGAAACACCATATATTTT.

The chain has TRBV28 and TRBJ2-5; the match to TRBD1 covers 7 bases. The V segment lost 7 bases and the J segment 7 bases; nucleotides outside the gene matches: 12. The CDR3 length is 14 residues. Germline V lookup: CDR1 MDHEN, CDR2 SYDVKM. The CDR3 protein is CASMRQGVFGTQYF. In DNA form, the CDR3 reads TGTGCCAGCATGCGACAGGGAGTTTTTGGGACCCAGTACTTC.

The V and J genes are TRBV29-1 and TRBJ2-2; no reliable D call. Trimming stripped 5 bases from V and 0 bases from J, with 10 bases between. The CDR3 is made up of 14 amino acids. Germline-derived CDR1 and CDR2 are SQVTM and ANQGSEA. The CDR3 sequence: CSVRAAANTGELFF. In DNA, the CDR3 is TGCAGCGTTAGGGCAGCAGCGAACACCGGGGAGCTGTTTTTT.

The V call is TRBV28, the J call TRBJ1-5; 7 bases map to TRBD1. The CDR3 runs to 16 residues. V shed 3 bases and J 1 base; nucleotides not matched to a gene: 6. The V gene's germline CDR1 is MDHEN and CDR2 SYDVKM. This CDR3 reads CASSLGVRGSNQPQHF. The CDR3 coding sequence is TGTGCCAGCAGTTTGGGGGTCAGGGGGAGCAATCAGCCCCAGCATTTT.

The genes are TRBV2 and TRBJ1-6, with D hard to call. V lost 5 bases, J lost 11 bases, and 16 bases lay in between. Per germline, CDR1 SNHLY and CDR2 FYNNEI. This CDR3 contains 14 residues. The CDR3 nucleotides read TGTGCCAGCAGTCCGCCTACTACCCTTCCACCCCTCCACTTT. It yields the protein CASSPPTTLPPLHF.